One sample yielded the 21 T cell receptor beta chains listed below, sequenced in a study of T cell changes during pregnancy in multiple sclerosis. Profiling relied on immunoSEQ multiplex PCR, and the TCRdb table lists in-frame clones only, not all of them. The sample yields roughly 93,000 clones, 85% to 95% seen once. Specimen: peripheral blood, collected after pregnancy. Source of these receptors: a female donor with multiple sclerosis, enrolled in a pregnancy study.

The CDR3 loop reads CASSLGQDGSEKLFF. For the CDR3, the DNA is TGCGCCAGCAGCTTGGGGCAGGATGGGAGTGAAAAACTGTTTTTT. The chain combines TRBV5-1 with TRBJ1-4; D unclear. Trimming left V 0 bases short and J 7 bases short, with 13 bases between. Germline CDR1 reads SGHRS; CDR2 reads YFSETQ. CDR3 length: 15 residues.

V usage is TRBV7-2 and J usage is TRBJ1-5; D not resolved. From germline, CDR1 is SGHTA and CDR2 FQGNSA. This CDR3 region has 13 residues. V lost 4 bases and J 0 bases, leaving 4 bases between the germline ends. The CDR3 here is CASSSYSNQPQHF. The CDR3, as DNA: TGTGCCAGCAGCTCCTATAGCAATCAGCCCCAGCATTTT.

The CDR3, as DNA: TGTGCCAGCACACAGGGGTTAAGCGGCTACACCTTC. Protein product: CASTQGLSGYTF. V usage is TRBV6-5 and J usage is TRBJ1-2; TRBD1 matches at 7 bases. The CDR3 sequence is 12 residues long. Germline V gene lookup returns CDR1 MNHEY and CDR2 SVGAGI. V lost 7 bases and J lost 8; bases outside the gene matches: 7.

The rearrangement uses TRBV19 and TRBJ1-5; weak D call: TRBD1 (5 bases). With 3 bases removed from V and 4 bases from J, the gap between germline ends came to 19 bases. The V gene's germline CDR1 is LNHDA and CDR2 SQIVND (reference sequence). This CDR3 comprises 17 residues. The CDR3 DNA reads TGTGCCAGTAGTATTCGGTCCCAGGGTGGGAATAATCAGCCCCAGCATTTT. Encoded protein: CASSIRSQGGNNQPQHF.

V is TRBV9 and J is TRBJ2-5, with D possibly matching TRBD1 (6 bases). Germline CDR1 and CDR2: SGDLS and YYNGEE. With 3 bases removed from V and 4 bases from J, the gap between germline ends came to 16 bases. The CDR3 sequence is 15 residues long. The CDR3 region has the DNA TGTGCCAGCAGCGGAACCAACAGGGTTGGAGAGACCCAGTACTTC. It yields the protein CASSGTNRVGETQYF.

This chain links TRBV6-5 with TRBJ1-3, with 9 positions matching TRBD1. Germline CDR1 MNHEY, CDR2 SVGAGI. This CDR3 contains 15 residues. V was pared by 2 bases and J by 4 bases, with 3 bases of the junction left unmatched. CDR3 amino acids: CASSYTDRGGNTIYF. CDR3 coding DNA: TGTGCCAGCAGTTACACGGACAGGGGAGGAAACACCATATATTTT.

This chain connects TRBV7-3 to TRBJ1-6; 10 bases agree with TRBD1. The CDR3 is 14 residues long. Germline V gives CDR1 SGHTA, CDR2 FQGTGA. Losses at the gene ends were 5 bases for V and 7 bases for J; bases not matched to a gene: 2. The CDR3 reads CASSTGQGNSPLHF. The CDR3 DNA is TGTGCCAGCAGCACGGGACAGGGGAATTCACCCCTCCACTTT. Combining the CDR3 with reference TRBV7-3 and TRBJ1-6 gives the whole variable domain GAGVSQTPSNKVTEKGKYVELRCDPISGHTALYWYRQSLGQGPEFLIYFQGTGAADDSGLPNDRFFAVRPEGSVSTLKIQRTERGDSAVYLCASSTGQGNSPLHFGNGTRLTVT.

The V call is TRBV5-6, the J call TRBJ2-7, with unresolved D. The CDR3 is made up of 13 amino acids. Trimming took off 3 bases at V and 7 bases at J, with 14 bases between the two ends. The germline V gene has CDR1 SGHDT and CDR2 YYEEEE. The CDR3 DNA follows: TGTGCCAGCAGCTCTAGTTCGGCTGGGGAGCAGTACTTC. It codes for CASSSSSAGEQYF. Filled out from reference TRBV5-6 and TRBJ2-7, the complete variable domain reads DAGVTQSPTHLIKTRGQQVTLRCSPKSGHDTVSWYQQALGQGPQFIFQYYEEEERQRGNFPDRFSGHQFPNYSSELNVNALLLGDSALYLCASSSSSAGEQYFGPGTRLTVT.

The chain couples TRBV6-6 to TRBJ1-5, with TRBD1 identical over 7 bases. Germline CDR1 is MNHNY and CDR2 is SVGAGI (reference sequence). This CDR3 contains 13 residues. The V gene end was trimmed by 6 bases and the J gene end by 2 bases; junction bases not matched to a gene: 1. The CDR3 DNA reads as TGTGCCAGCAGGGGACAGCGCAATCAGCCCCAGCATTTT. This sequence encodes CASRGQRNQPQHF.

The genes are TRBV5-1 and TRBJ1-1; 7 bases agree with TRBD1. CDR1 SGHRS and CDR2 YFSETQ come from the germline V gene. J was trimmed by 3 bases and V by 5 bases; bases with no gene match: 7. The CDR3 runs to 14 residues. As DNA, the CDR3 is TGCGCCAGCAGTTTCTATGGGACAGACACTGAAGCTTTCTTT. It yields the protein CASSFYGTDTEAFF.

This chain links TRBV6-1 with TRBJ1-2; D perhaps matches TRBD1 (5 bases). There are 12 residues in the CDR3. Germline V gene data show CDR1 as MNHNS and CDR2 as SASEGT. V was clipped by 3 bases and J by 8 bases, with 10 bases between them. As DNA, the CDR3 is TGTGCCAGCAGTGAGTCAGGGTGGGGCTACACCTTC. Translating gives CASSESGWGYTF.

The chain joins TRBV6-5 to TRBJ2-7; D is undetermined. The CDR3 contains 13 residues. V dropped 2 bases and J dropped 3 bases, with 8 bases sitting between them. From germline, CDR1 is MNHEY and CDR2 SVGAGI. The CDR3 nucleotides read TGTGCCAGCAGTTACCTCTCCTACTACGAGCAGTACTTC. Translation: CASSYLSYYEQYF.

This clone was counted once. J is TRBJ2-7 and V is TRBV7-9; possible D gene TRBD2, 5 bases. V dropped 1 base and J dropped 6 bases, with 13 bases sitting between them. CDR3 length equals 14 residues. Per germline, CDR1 SEHNR and CDR2 FQNEAQ (reference sequence). As DNA, the CDR3 is TGTGCCAGCAGCTTAGACGAGGGTACCGGCGAGCAGTACTTC. Amino acid sequence: CASSLDEGTGEQYF.

The chain joins TRBV6-5 to TRBJ1-2; D is uncertain. The germline V and J ends were trimmed by 5 bases and 7 bases, with 20 bases remaining between them. This CDR3 spans 15 amino acids. Germline lookup yields CDR1 MNHEY and CDR2 SVGAGI. CDR3 region: CASSNLQALVFGYTF. CDR3 DNA: TGTGCCAGCAGTAACCTCCAGGCTCTCGTTTTTGGCTACACCTTC.

The V call is TRBV7-2, the J call TRBJ1-3, with 7 positions matching TRBD1. The germline gives CDR1 SGHTA, CDR2 FQGNSA. The V gene end was trimmed by 5 bases and the J gene end by 2 bases; junction bases not matched to a gene: 9. The CDR3 runs to 16 residues. The CDR3 bases are TGTGCCAGCAGCACTAACCCCACAGGGGCTGGAAACACCATATATTTT. Amino acids: CASSTNPTGAGNTIYF.

This chain uses TRBV9 with TRBJ2-3; the match to TRBD2 covers 12 bases. Germline V CDR1 and CDR2: SGDLS, YYNGEE. The CDR3 spans 17 residues. Germline trimming cut 0 bases from V and 4 bases from J; bases unmatched to any gene: 6. CDR3 amino acids: CASSVVSLAGGPDTQYF. CDR3 DNA: TGTGCCAGCAGCGTAGTGTCCCTAGCGGGAGGGCCAGATACGCAGTATTTT.

The chain carries TRBV18 and TRBJ2-5; D may be TRBD2 (5 bases). V shed 1 base and J shed 1 base, with 7 bases lying between them. The CDR3 is made up of 14 amino acids. Germline CDR1 is KGHSH and CDR2 is LQKENI. The CDR3 DNA reads as TGTGCCAGCTCACCACAAGAGGGCCAAGAGACCCAGTACTTC. Its protein is CASSPQEGQETQYF.

This clone came up once. The chain is built from TRBV12-2 and TRBJ2-1; the table's D gene call, TRBD2, was not cross checked with the DNA. TRBV12-2 is assigned pseudogene status. This CDR3 comprises 20 residues. The CDR3 nucleotides are TGTGCAAGTCGCTCCGCCGGGACTAGCGGGAGAAGGGGATCCTACAATGAGCAGTTCTTC. This encodes CASRSAGTSGRRGSYNEQFF.

This rearrangement joins TRBV18 to TRBJ1-1; 10 bases are a match to TRBD1. V gave up 6 bases and J gave up 6 bases; unmatched junction bases: 4. This CDR3 is 13 amino acids long. Germline V gives CDR1 KGHSH, CDR2 LQKENI. The CDR3 nucleotides read TGTGCCAGCTCTGACGGGACAGGGGCTGAAGCTTTCTTT. It codes for CASSDGTGAEAFF.

The table lists this clone with a count of one. The J gene is TRBJ1-2, the V gene TRBV6-6, with D perhaps matching TRBD1 (5 bases). Per the germline V gene, CDR1 is MNHNY and CDR2 is SVGAGI (reference sequence). Trimming shortened V by 2 bases and J by 2 bases, and 9 bases separated the two germline ends. The CDR3 covers 14 residues. The CDR3 nucleotides are TGTGCCAGCAGTTACGCAGGGATGAACTATGGCTACACCTTC. This encodes CASSYAGMNYGYTF.

The chain carries TRBV6-6 and TRBJ1-5; 7 bases are shared with TRBD1. Germline CDR1 MNHNY, CDR2 SVGAGI (reference sequence). Trimming cost V 6 bases and J 1 base; bases outside gene matches: 9. The CDR3 totals 16 residues. CDR3 sequence: CASRHRGDGSNQPQHF. In nucleotides, the CDR3 is TGTGCCAGCAGGCACAGGGGAGACGGGAGCAATCAGCCCCAGCATTTT.